Listed below are T cell receptor beta chains from one sample, sequenced in a study of blood T cell repertoires in COVID-19. Here immunoSEQ multiplex PCR was the method, and the copy in TCRdb shows in-frame clones only, minus some. The repertoire includes hundreds of thousands of clones, more than 85% of them detected once, and roughly 1.3% sits in the top ten. The sequenced material came from peripheral blood. These receptors all come from a man between 65 and 85 years old with acute or convalescent COVID-19. The CDR3 runs from the conserved cysteine through the conserved F or W.

v_call	cdr3_aa
TRBV7-2	CASSSRGTAGNTIYF
TRBV4-3	CASSPRAHSYEQYF
TRBV19	CASSVWDSSGNTIYF
TRBV28	CASSSIPGVMYF
TRBV4-3	CASSPQGLRYGYTF
TRBV24-1	CATSDLSSRDTGELFF
TRBV18	CASSPLRAGFNEQFF
TRBV29-1	CSVELADNTGELFF
TRBV6-6	CASSLGHDSGNTIYF
TRBV7-9	CASSLLKGAGGGNEQFF
TRBV30	CAWSPGGAGQPQHF
TRBV19	CASSILLSGEFNNEQFF
TRBV3-1/TRBV3-2	CASSQVSGSAGNEQFF
TRBV30	CAWSVQGGRETQYF
TRBV7-9	CASSSTGGRPPLHF
TRBV11-3	CASSRSPGQVDLDEQFF